A selection of T cell receptor beta chains follows, all from one sample in a study of Graves' ophthalmopathy and Graves' hyperthyroidism. TCRdb reprocessed the multiplex PCR reads via MiXCR and lists one record per CDR3 protein. Of almost 750,000 distinct CDR3 sequences in the sample, 35% to 50% were seen once. The sequencing input was peripheral blood. These receptors were obtained from an adult man with Graves' ophthalmopathy. Both conserved end residues are part of each CDR3. A D gene is named only where the DNA matches it firmly. Rows give clone size only sometimes, using once, few, many, or a class for an expanded clone.

v_call	d_call	cdr3_length	j_call	clone_size	cdr3_nt	cdr3_aa
TRBV7-9	TRBD2	15	TRBJ2-7	.	TGTGCCAGCAGCGCGGGACTAGCGGGAGTACTCGAGCAGTACTTC	CASSAGLAGVLEQYF
TRBV7-3	TRBD2	13	TRBJ2-5	many	TGTGCCAGCAGCCCCACTAGCGGGAGCGGTCAGTACTTC	CASSPTSGSGQYF
TRBV19	.	16	TRBJ1-5	few	TGTGCCAGTACCCAAAAACGAGGACTGAACAATCAGCCCCAGCATTTT	CASTQKRGLNNQPQHF
TRBV2	TRBD1	14	TRBJ1-6	many	TGTGCCAGCAGCACTAGACAGGGGGGTTCACCCCTCCACTTT	CASSTRQGGSPLHF
TRBV28	.	13	TRBJ2-5	.	TGTGCCAGCAGTTTATTCGACAGACAGACCCAGTACTTC	CASSLFDRQTQYF
TRBV9	TRBD1	15	TRBJ1-5	many	TGTGCCAGCAGCGTCTCTACAGGGGGAAATCAGCCCCAGCATTTT	CASSVSTGGNQPQHF
TRBV29-1	TRBD1	14	TRBJ2-7	.	TGCAGCGTTGTCGACGGGACAGAACACTACGAGCAGTACTTC	CSVVDGTEHYEQYF
TRBV5-6	.	12	TRBJ1-1	few	TGTGCCAGCAGCTTTCCGGGGGAAGACGCTTTCTTT	CASSFPGEDAFF
TRBV12-3/TRBV12-4	.	13	TRBJ1-2	.	TGTGCCAACAGTTCGGGACAATACTATGGCTACACCTTC	CANSSGQYYGYTF
TRBV7-2	.	14	TRBJ2-7	many	TGTGCCAGCAGCTTGAATTGGAACGGGGCAGAGCAGTACTTC	CASSLNWNGAEQYF
TRBV7-3	.	15	TRBJ1-4	once	TGTGCCAGCAGCTTAGTGCGGGACCTAGGAGAAAAACTGTTTTTT	CASSLVRDLGEKLFF
TRBV7-2	.	13	TRBJ1-4	.	TGTGCCAGCAGATTCCAGAGTAATGAAAAACTGTTTTTT	CASRFQSNEKLFF
TRBV2	.	10	TRBJ1-2	many	TGCCGGGCAGGGTACTATGGCTACACCTTC	CRAGYYGYTF
TRBV2	.	15	TRBJ1-2	few	TGTGCCAGCAGTCTGGGGAACCGAGGGACTTATGGCTACACCTTC	CASSLGNRGTYGYTF
TRBV7-9	.	15	TRBJ2-5	.	TGTGCTAGAGCTCCCGTCGACGCCGGTCAGGGGACCCAGTACTTC	CARAPVDAGQGTQYF
TRBV29-1	.	11	TRBJ2-6	.	TGCAGCGTTGGGTGGGAGAACGTCCTGACTTTC	CSVGWENVLTF
TRBV7-9	.	17	TRBJ2-5	.	TGTGCCAGCAGCTTTCTCGGACTAGCCCCAGGGGGAGAGACCCAGTACTTC	CASSFLGLAPGGETQYF
TRBV20-1	.	13	TRBJ2-2	.	TGCAGTGCTACAGGGAGGTATACCGGGGAGCTGTTTTTT	CSATGRYTGELFF
TRBV20-1	TRBD1	14	TRBJ1-2	.	TGCAGTGCTAGAGACGGACAGGGGATGGGTGGCTACACCTTC	CSARDGQGMGGYTF
TRBV2	.	15	TRBJ1-2	.	TGTGCCAGCAGTGAAGTACGGCTGACGGTCTATGGCTACACCTTC	CASSEVRLTVYGYTF
TRBV2	TRBD1	14	TRBJ1-5	many	TGTGCCAGCAGTCGACAGGGGGCAGGACAGCCCCAGCATTTT	CASSRQGAGQPQHF
TRBV3-1	.	11	TRBJ1-2	few	TGTGCCAGCAGCCAAGGAAATGGCTACACCTTC	CASSQGNGYTF
TRBV6-6	TRBD1	15	TRBJ2-5	few	TGTGCCAGCAACGAACAGGGGAGCGGCCGGGAGACCCAGTACTTC	CASNEQGSGRETQYF
TRBV9	.	19	TRBJ1-2	.	TGTGCCAGCAGCCAAGTTCCGGGACTTGGCTTATTGGAGAAGTTTGGCTACACCTTC	CASSQVPGLGLLEKFGYTF
TRBV29-1	.	13	TRBJ1-4	many	TGCAGCGTCCGGATGGCAACTAATGAAAAACTGTTTTTT	CSVRMATNEKLFF
TRBV11-1	.	14	TRBJ1-2	.	TGTGCCAGCACCCTGAGGGGCCTCGACTATGGCTACACCTTC	CASTLRGLDYGYTF
TRBV20-1	TRBD1	12	TRBJ1-5	once	TGCAGTGCTAAGGGACAGGGGCGGAACGAGCATTTT	CSAKGQGRNEHF
TRBV9	TRBD1	18	TRBJ1-3	.	TGTGCCAGCAGCGACAGGGGTCCGGGCCGGAGCTCTGGAAACACCATATATTTT	CASSDRGPGRSSGNTIYF
TRBV6-1	TRBD1	15	TRBJ1-5	.	TGTGCCAGCAGGACAGGGCAGGTGAGGAATCAGCCCCAGCATTTT	CASRTGQVRNQPQHF
TRBV12-3/TRBV12-4	.	13	TRBJ1-1	few	TGTGCCAGCAGTCCACTGAGCTTCGGGGCCGCTTTCTTT	CASSPLSFGAAFF
TRBV7-9	TRBD1	13	TRBJ2-6	.	TGTGCCAGCAGCCCTACAGGGGGCAACGTCCTGACTTTC	CASSPTGGNVLTF
TRBV24-1	.	15	TRBJ2-5	.	TGTGCCACCAGTGATTGGAGGGGGGGATTAGAGACCCAGTACTTC	CATSDWRGGLETQYF
TRBV20-1	.	13	TRBJ1-1	few	TGCAGTGCTGGTGACAGATCAAACACTGAAGCTTTCTTT	CSAGDRSNTEAFF
TRBV9	TRBD1	17	TRBJ2-7	.	TGTGCCAGCAGCTTAAAGTGGGGACAGGGGGTTCCCTACGAGCAGTACTTC	CASSLKWGQGVPYEQYF
TRBV7-9	TRBD1	14	TRBJ2-7	few	TGTGCCAGCAGCTTGGACAGGGAGGTCTACGAGCAGTACTTC	CASSLDREVYEQYF
TRBV11-2	TRBD1	16	TRBJ1-2	.	TGTGCCAGCAGCTTGTCAATCGGGACAGCTAACTATGGCTACACCTTC	CASSLSIGTANYGYTF
TRBV20-1	.	15	TRBJ2-7	few	TGCAGTGCTAGAGGCACAGACCAAGGGCCCTACGAGCAGTACTTC	CSARGTDQGPYEQYF
TRBV7-9	.	14	TRBJ2-5	.	TGTGCCAGCAGCTGGAATACAGGGCAAGAGGCCCAGTACTTC	CASSWNTGQEAQYF
TRBV25-1	.	13	TRBJ1-2	many	TGTGCCAGCAGTGAACTACGAGGAGATGGCTACACCTTC	CASSELRGDGYTF
TRBV29-1	.	10	TRBJ1-1	many	TGCAGCGTTGGGAACGCTGAAGCTTTCTTT	CSVGNAEAFF
TRBV9	.	14	TRBJ1-5	.	TGTGCCAGCAGCGCCAGAGGGGGTGAGCAGCCCCAGCATTTT	CASSARGGEQPQHF
TRBV24-1	TRBD1	14	TRBJ1-5	.	TGTGCCTGGAGTCGGGACAGGGTTTATCAGCCCCAGCATTTT	CAWSRDRVYQPQHF
TRBV30	.	13	TRBJ1-2	.	TGTGCCTGGAGTGACAGGGTGAGCTATGGCTACACCTTC	CAWSDRVSYGYTF
TRBV7-9	.	11	TRBJ2-2	many	TGTGCCAGCAGCCATCAGTGGGAGCTGTTTTTT	CASSHQWELFF
TRBV11-2	.	14	TRBJ1-5	.	TGTGCCAGCAGCTTAGTTCAGGGACGGAGGCCCCAGCATTTT	CASSLVQGRRPQHF
TRBV7-9	.	13	TRBJ2-5	many	TGTGCCAGCAGCTTAAAGGGTGCGGAGACCCAGTACTTC	CASSLKGAETQYF
TRBV4-1	TRBD1	15	TRBJ2-7	.	TGCGCCAGCAGCCAGGGGACAGGGGGCGCCTGGGAGCAGTACTTC	CASSQGTGGAWEQYF
TRBV29-1	.	13	TRBJ1-4	.	TGCAGCTTAGCGGACAGTTCGGGCGAAAAACTGTTTTTT	CSLADSSGEKLFF
TRBV15	.	13	TRBJ1-2	.	TGTGCCACCAGCAGAGGGACGAGTTATGGCTACACCTTC	CATSRGTSYGYTF
TRBV5-4	TRBD2	19	TRBJ2-2	.	TGTGCCAGCAGCTGGGGGGTGGGACGGGGGGGCCTTAACACCGGGGAGCTGTTTTTT	CASSWGVGRGGLNTGELFF
TRBV7-9	.	16	TRBJ1-6	.	TGTGCCAGCAGCTTGGGGGGGGTGAACACGAATTCACCCCTCCACTTT	CASSLGGVNTNSPLHF
TRBV2	TRBD1	12	TRBJ2-5	.	TGTGCCAAGGGACAGGCCTTGGTTACCCAGTACTTC	CAKGQALVTQYF